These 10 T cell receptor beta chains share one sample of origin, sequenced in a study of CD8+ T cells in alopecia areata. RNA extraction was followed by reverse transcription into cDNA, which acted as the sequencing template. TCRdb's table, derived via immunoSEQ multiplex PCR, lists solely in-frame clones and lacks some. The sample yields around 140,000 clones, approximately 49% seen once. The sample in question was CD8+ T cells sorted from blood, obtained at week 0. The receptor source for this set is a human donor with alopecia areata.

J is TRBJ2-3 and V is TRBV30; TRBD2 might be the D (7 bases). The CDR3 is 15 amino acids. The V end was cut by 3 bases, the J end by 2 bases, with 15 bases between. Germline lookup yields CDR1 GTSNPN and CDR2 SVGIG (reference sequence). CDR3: CAWRGGATHTDTQYF. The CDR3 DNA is TGTGCCTGGAGAGGGGGGGCTACCCACACAGATACGCAGTATTTT.

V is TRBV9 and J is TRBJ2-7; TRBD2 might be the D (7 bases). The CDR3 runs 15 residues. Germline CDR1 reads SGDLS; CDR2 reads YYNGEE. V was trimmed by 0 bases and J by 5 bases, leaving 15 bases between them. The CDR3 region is CASSVEGGGPDEQYF. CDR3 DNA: TGTGCCAGCAGCGTAGAGGGAGGGGGGCCGGACGAGCAGTACTTC.

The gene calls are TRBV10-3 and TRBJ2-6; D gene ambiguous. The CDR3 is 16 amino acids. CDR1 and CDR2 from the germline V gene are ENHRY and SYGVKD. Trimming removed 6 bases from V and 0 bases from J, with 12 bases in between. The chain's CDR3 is CAIRDEPSSGANVLTF. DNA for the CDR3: TGTGCCATCAGAGATGAGCCGAGCTCTGGGGCCAACGTCCTGACTTTC.

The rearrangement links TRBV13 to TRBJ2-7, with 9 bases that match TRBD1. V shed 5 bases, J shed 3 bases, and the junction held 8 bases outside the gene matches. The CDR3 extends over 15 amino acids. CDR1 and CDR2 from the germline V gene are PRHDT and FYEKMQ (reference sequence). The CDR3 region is CASSPRDRVSYEQYF. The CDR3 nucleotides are TGTGCCAGCAGCCCCCGGGACAGGGTCAGCTACGAGCAGTACTTC. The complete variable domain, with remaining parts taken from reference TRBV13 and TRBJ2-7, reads AAGVIQSPRHLIKEKRETATLKCYPIPRHDTVYWYQQGPGQDPQFLISFYEKMQSDKGSIPDRFSAQQFSDYHSELNMSSLELGDSALYFCASSPRDRVSYEQYFGPGTRLTVT.

DNA for the CDR3: TGTGCCATCAGTGAGGACGCGTCCTACGAGCAGTACTTC. Amino acids: CAISEDASYEQYF. The chain uses TRBV10-3 and TRBJ2-7; D remains unclear. CDR1 is ENHRY and CDR2 is SYGVKD in the germline V gene. V was clipped by 2 bases and J by 1 base, with 6 bases between them. This CDR3 spans 13 amino acids.

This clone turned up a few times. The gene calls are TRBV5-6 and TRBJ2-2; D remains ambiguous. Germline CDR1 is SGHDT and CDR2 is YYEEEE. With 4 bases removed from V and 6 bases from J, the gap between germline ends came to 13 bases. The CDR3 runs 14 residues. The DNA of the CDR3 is TGTGCCAGCAGCCCAACCCAGTGGTCCGGGGAGCTGTTTTTT. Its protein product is CASSPTQWSGELFF.

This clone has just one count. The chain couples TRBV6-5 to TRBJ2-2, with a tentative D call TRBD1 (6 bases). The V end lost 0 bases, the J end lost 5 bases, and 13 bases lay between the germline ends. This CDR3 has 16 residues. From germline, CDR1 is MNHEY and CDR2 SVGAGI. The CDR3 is CASSYSQGSRTGELFF. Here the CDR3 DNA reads TGTGCCAGCAGTTACTCGCAGGGGAGTAGGACCGGGGAGCTGTTTTTT.

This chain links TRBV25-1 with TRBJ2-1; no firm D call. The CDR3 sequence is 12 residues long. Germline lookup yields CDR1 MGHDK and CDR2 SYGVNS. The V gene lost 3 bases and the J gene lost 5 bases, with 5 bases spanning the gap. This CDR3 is CASSEGNNEQFF. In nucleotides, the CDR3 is TGTGCCAGCAGTGAGGGGAACAATGAGCAGTTCTTC.

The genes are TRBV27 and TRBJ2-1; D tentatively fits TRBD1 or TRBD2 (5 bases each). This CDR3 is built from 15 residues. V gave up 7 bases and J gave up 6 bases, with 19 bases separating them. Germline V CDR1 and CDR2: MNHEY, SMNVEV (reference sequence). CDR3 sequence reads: CASTKTGATSNEQFF. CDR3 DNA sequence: TGTGCCAGCACCAAAACCGGGGCCACGTCCAATGAGCAGTTCTTC.

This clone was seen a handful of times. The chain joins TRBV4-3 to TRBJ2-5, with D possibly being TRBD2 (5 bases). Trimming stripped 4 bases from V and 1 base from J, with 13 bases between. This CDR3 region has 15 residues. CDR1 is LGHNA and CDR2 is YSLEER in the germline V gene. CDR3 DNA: TGCGCCAGCAGCCGTATCATAGCGCCCCAAGAGACCCAGTACTTC. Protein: CASSRIIAPQETQYF.